These 9 T cell receptor beta chains came from one sample sequenced in a study of blood T cell repertoires in COVID-19 (dated by TCRdb to 2018 to 2020). The library was made by the immunoSEQ multiplex PCR assay. Drawn from immuneACCESS, this table holds only the in-frame rearrangements with V and J called that TCRdb kept. Clones are partly lost; checked studies trace under half to an unresolved V gene and leave the rest unexplained. The sample table records about 92,000 clones; 90% to 95% of these occur just once. In total, the top ten clones hold 1.8% of the sample. Sequencing was done on a sample of peripheral blood. The receptors derive from a human donor with active COVID-19. The donor label of this sample is uncertain.

The chain combines TRBV5-1 with TRBJ2-6, with 7 positions matching TRBD2. The CDR3 totals 16 residues. With 1 base clipped from V and 0 bases from J, the junction kept 1 base outside the gene matches. Germline CDR1 and CDR2: SGHRS and YFSETQ. The CDR3 reads CASSLPGGSGANVLTF. DNA of the CDR3: TGCGCCAGCAGCTTGCCGGGAGGCTCTGGGGCCAACGTCCTGACTTTC.

The chain joins TRBV5-6 to TRBJ1-1, with no clear D. The V gene lost 6 bases and the J gene lost 0 bases, with 15 bases spanning the gap. CDR3 length: 15 amino acids. Germline loops: CDR1 SGHDT, CDR2 YYEEEE. CDR3 sequence (DNA): TGTGCCAGCACCCTGGGTGGCAGGATGAACACTGAAGCTTTCTTT. Its protein product is CASTLGGRMNTEAFF.

This clone came up once. The genes are TRBV19 and TRBJ1-3, with D possibly being TRBD1 (6 bases). This CDR3 is built from 17 residues. Trimming took off 5 bases at V and 4 bases at J, with 21 bases between the two ends. Looked up from germline, CDR1 is LNHDA and CDR2 is SQIVND (reference sequence). The CDR3 DNA reads as TGTGCCAGTAGTCCTGGACAGTCCCGGGATGCAGGAAACACCATATATTTT. The encoded protein is CASSPGQSRDAGNTIYF.

V is TRBV18 and J is TRBJ1-5; D unclear. Germline values: CDR1 KGHSH, CDR2 LQKENI. This CDR3 has 15 amino acids. The V and J ends lost 2 bases and 0 bases respectively, with 8 bases between them. The CDR3 DNA reads as TGTGCCAGCTCACCAGGCCAGAATAGCAATCAGCCCCAGCATTTT. It specifies CASSPGQNSNQPQHF.

This chain joins TRBV10-2 and TRBJ1-1, with D unclear. This CDR3 spans 14 amino acids. In germline, CDR1 is WSHSY, CDR2 SAAADI. The ends were cut back, 0 bases at V and 0 bases at J, with 5 bases in the middle. CDR3 protein: CASSESRLNTEAFF. The CDR3 DNA reads TGCGCCAGCAGTGAGTCGAGGCTGAACACTGAAGCTTTCTTT.

The rearrangement joins TRBV3-1 (or the pseudogene TRBV3-2) to TRBJ2-5; unclear D gene. The CDR3 covers 13 residues. Germline CDR1 and CDR2: LGHDT and YNNKEL (reference sequence). Deletions cut 1 base from V and 1 base from J, with 4 bases between. As DNA, the CDR3 is TGTGCCAGCAGCCAAGGACTCCAAGAGACCCAGTACTTC. It yields the protein CASSQGLQETQYF.

The chain couples TRBV6-5 to TRBJ1-3; the match to TRBD1 covers 8 bases. This CDR3 is built from 15 residues. CDR1 and CDR2 (germline): MNHEY, SVGAGI. V lost 10 bases, J lost 3 bases, and 11 bases stayed unmatched. CDR3 in amino acids: CAIPNWTGFGNTIYF. The CDR3 DNA reads TGTGCCATCCCGAATTGGACAGGGTTTGGAAACACCATATATTTT.

The V and J genes are TRBV6-5 and TRBJ1-4, with a weak D call TRBD1 (6 bases). The CDR3 is 13 residues long. Germline V CDR1 and CDR2: MNHEY, SVGAGI. The V end was cut by 8 bases, the J end by 3 bases, with 10 bases between. The CDR3 here is CASWDTPNEKLFF. CDR3 DNA: TGTGCCAGCTGGGACACCCCTAATGAAAAACTGTTTTTT.

V and J are TRBV6-6 and TRBJ2-2; a weak D match, TRBD1 (6 bases). Trimming shortened V by 0 bases and J by 1 base, and 9 bases separated the two germline ends. The germline V gene encodes CDR1 MNHNY and CDR2 SVGAGI (reference sequence). This CDR3 spans 16 amino acids. The CDR3: CASSYSGGQNTGELFF. For the CDR3, the DNA is TGTGCCAGCAGTTACTCTGGGGGCCAGAACACCGGGGAGCTGTTTTTT.